Listed here are 20 T cell receptor beta chains from one sample, sequenced in a study of blood T cells in healthy people across ages. It was with a sample-barcoded 5' primer and a J-beta primer mix that a second PCR of roughly 7 to 12 cycles was run. TCRdb reprocessed the 5' RACE reads with MiXCR, giving one entry per CDR3 protein. The sample holds more than 900,000 distinct CDR3 sequences, under 30% seen once. These same records also appear under a second study, on T cells of mothers and their children.

The sample comprised blood. The receptors come from a girl aged 2 to 9 in good health.

The chain joins TRBV3-1 to TRBJ2-1; no clear D. The V gene lost 0 bases and the J gene lost 2 bases, with 8 bases spanning the gap. The CDR3 spans 15 residues. Germline values: CDR1 LGHDT, CDR2 YNNKEL (reference sequence). This chain's CDR3 is CASSQESITYNEQFF. In DNA form, the CDR3 reads TGTGCCAGCAGCCAAGAGTCCATTACCTACAATGAGCAGTTCTTC.

This clonotype was found a few times. The rearrangement links TRBV6-1 to TRBJ2-7, with a weak D call TRBD1 (5 bases). V lost 3 bases, J lost 5 bases, and 14 bases lay in between. The CDR3 has 14 residues. Germline CDR1 is MNHNS and CDR2 is SASEGT. The CDR3 DNA reads TGTGCCAGCAGTGATGAAGGGGAATGGGACGAGCAGTACTTC. It translates to CASSDEGEWDEQYF.

The chain combines TRBV7-6 with TRBJ2-3; 8 nucleotides match TRBD1. Trimming at V came to 0 bases and at J to 6 bases, leaving 5 bases not matched to a gene. Per germline, CDR1 SGHVS and CDR2 FNYEAQ. CDR3 length: 15 residues. CDR3 protein: CASSLATGVGDTQYF. CDR3 nucleotide sequence: TGTGCCAGCAGCTTAGCGACAGGGGTAGGGGATACGCAGTATTTT. The entire variable domain, with the rest obtained from reference TRBV7-6 and TRBJ2-3, is as follows: GAGVSQSPRYKVTKRGQDVALRCDPISGHVSLYWYRQALGQGPEFLTYFNYEAQQDKSGLPNDRFSAERPEGSISTLTIQRTEQRDSAMYRCASSLATGVGDTQYFGPGTRLTVL.

The chain employs TRBV19 and TRBJ1-1; D is ambiguous. V was trimmed by 5 bases and J by 3 bases, leaving 10 bases between them. Germline V lookup: CDR1 LNHDA, CDR2 SQIVND (reference sequence). There are 13 residues in the CDR3. The chain's CDR3 is CASSEASHTEAFF. DNA of the CDR3: TGTGCCAGTAGTGAGGCGAGCCACACTGAAGCTTTCTTT.

The rearrangement joins TRBV7-3 to TRBJ2-3; no firm D call. Between the trimmed V and J ends, which lost 1 base and 8 bases, there was a span of 13 bases. The germline CDR1 and CDR2 sequences are SGHTA and FQGTGA. The CDR3 consists of 14 residues. Here the CDR3 reads CASSLKRLWGTQYF. CDR3 sequence (DNA): TGTGCCAGCAGCTTAAAAAGGCTTTGGGGTACGCAGTATTTT.

This clonotype has just a few counts. The chain employs TRBV7-8 and TRBJ2-7, with D possibly TRBD1 on 5 matching bases. The CDR3 runs 15 residues. In germline, CDR1 is SGHVS, CDR2 FQNEAQ. V dropped 2 bases and J dropped 1 base, with 12 bases sitting between them. CDR3 bases: TGTGCCAGCAGCTTATTTCAGGGCCCTTCCTACGAGCAGTACTTC. Amino acid sequence: CASSLFQGPSYEQYF.

The chain joins TRBV7-2 to TRBJ2-3; 12 nucleotides match TRBD2. The CDR3 sequence is 16 residues long. Germline V lookup: CDR1 SGHTA, CDR2 FQGNSA. V trimming: 2 bases; J trimming: 5 bases; junction bases outside the gene matches: 5. The DNA of the CDR3 is TGTGCCAGCAGCTTACTAGCGGGGGGGCCCGAAGATACGCAGTATTTT. Translation gives CASSLLAGGPEDTQYF.

V and J are TRBV21-1 and TRBJ2-7; TRBD2, the table's D call, lacks a check against the DNA. TRBV21-1 is a documented pseudogene. The CDR3 length is 14 residues. The CDR3 sequence: CASRKGTCPYEQYF. In nucleotides, the CDR3 is TGTGCCAGCAGAAAAGGGACTTGTCCCTACGAGCAGTACTTC.

On this clonotype itself: Sequence at one end of the junction differs from germline and may be a read error. This chain links TRBV7-7 with TRBJ2-1; 7 nucleotides agree with TRBD1. The assigned J gene may be wrong: the sequence end matches TRBJ2-5 better. This CDR3 comprises 16 residues. The V gene's germline CDR1 is SSHAT and CDR2 FNYEAQ (reference sequence). This CDR3 is CASNPPDRRTQETQYF. The CDR3 DNA reads TGTGCTAGCAACCCCCCGGACAGGAGAACCCAAGAGACCCAGTACTTC.

In this sample, this clonotype turned up a few times. The V gene is TRBV12-3 or TRBV12-4, the J gene TRBJ2-3, with D unresolved. Trimming removed 6 bases at V and 5 bases at J, with 24 bases between. The CDR3 spans 17 residues. CDR3 residues: CASSLLRPGSRIDTQYF. CDR3 bases: TGTGCCAGCAGCCTCCTCCGGCCGGGCTCCCGTATAGATACGCAGTATTTT.

This rearrangement joins TRBV18 to TRBJ2-5, with TRBD1 matching over 10 bases. TRBJ2-7 explains the end of the DNA better; the J call may be wrong. Looked up from germline, CDR1 is KGHSH and CDR2 is LQKENI. The CDR3 runs 14 residues. The CDR3 coding sequence is TGTGCCAGCTCAACGGGACAGGGGCCCTACGAGCAGTACTTC. Its protein product is CASSTGQGPYEQYF.

This chain connects TRBV6-1 to TRBJ1-1, with D possibly TRBD1 on 5 matching bases. The V gene's germline CDR1 is MNHNS and CDR2 SASEGT. This CDR3 has 13 amino acids. Trimming shortened V by 7 bases and J by 8 bases, and 17 bases separated the two germline ends. CDR3 amino acids: CASKRGDGGEAFF. The CDR3 bases are TGTGCCAGCAAACGGGGGGATGGGGGAGAAGCTTTCTTT.

The gene calls are TRBV6-1 and TRBJ2-3; 7 positions agree with TRBD2. The germline CDR1 and CDR2 sequences are MNHNS and SASEGT. The V and J ends lost 0 bases and 2 bases, in that order; junction bases with no gene match: 8. CDR3 length equals 17 residues. CDR3 DNA sequence: TGTGCCAGCAGTGAAGCGCTTCAAGCGGGATTCACAGATACGCAGTATTTT. Translation: CASSEALQAGFTDTQYF.

J is TRBJ2-3 and V is TRBV4-3, with 12 bases fitting TRBD2. The V and J ends lost 4 bases and 2 bases, in that order; junction bases with no gene match: 7. Looked up from germline, CDR1 is LGHNA and CDR2 is YSLEER. The CDR3 consists of 17 residues. This CDR3 reads CASSRQTSGGSTDTQYF. The DNA of the CDR3 is TGCGCCAGCAGCCGCCAAACTAGCGGGGGGTCCACAGATACGCAGTATTTT.

This clonotype was seen at least ten times. This chain uses TRBV4-1 with TRBJ2-7, with 7 bases lining up with TRBD2. Unmatched junction bases numbered 2, after V lost 1 base and J lost 2 bases. The CDR3 loop spans 14 amino acids. From germline, CDR1 is MGHRA and CDR2 YSYEKL. The CDR3 loop reads CASSQASGTYEQYF. CDR3 bases: TGCGCCAGCAGCCAAGCTAGCGGCACCTACGAGCAGTACTTC.

The chain has TRBV9 and TRBJ1-4; D gene ambiguous. This CDR3 is built from 13 residues. The germline V gene has CDR1 SGDLS and CDR2 YYNGEE. With 0 bases removed from V and 7 bases from J, the gap between germline ends came to 7 bases. The CDR3 DNA sequence: TGTGCCAGCAGCGTAGTAAGTGGTGAAAAACTGTTTTTT. Its translation: CASSVVSGEKLFF.

The genes are TRBV7-9 and TRBJ1-1; D possibly corresponds to TRBD1 (6 bases). CDR1 and CDR2 (germline): SEHNR, FQNEAQ (reference sequence). V was cut by 5 bases and J by 4 bases, with 11 bases left in between. The CDR3 runs 13 residues. The chain's CDR3 is CASSKIQGTEAFF. CDR3 DNA sequence: TGTGCCAGCAGCAAGATACAGGGCACTGAAGCTTTCTTT.

V usage is TRBV28 and J usage is TRBJ1-2; no reliable D call. Germline loops: CDR1 MDHEN, CDR2 SYDVKM. CDR3 length: 11 residues. Trimming removed 7 bases from V and 5 bases from J, with 8 bases in between. The CDR3 sequence: CASTDNYGYTF. The DNA of the CDR3 is TGTGCCAGCACGGATAATTATGGCTACACCTTC.

This clonotype was counted many times. This chain connects TRBV12-3 or TRBV12-4 to TRBJ2-5; TRBD2 is a possible D gene (6 bases). The CDR3 spans 14 residues. Trimming stripped 5 bases from V and 1 base from J, with 11 bases between. The CDR3 DNA is TGTGCCAGCAGTAGTACCGGGAGCCAAGAGACCCAGTACTTC. Protein: CASSSTGSQETQYF.

The table lists this clonotype with a few counts. The chain joins TRBV7-2 to TRBJ2-1; 11 bases fit TRBD2. Germline V gives CDR1 SGHTA, CDR2 FQGNSA. This CDR3 spans 18 amino acids. The V and J ends lost 8 bases and 0 bases, in that order; junction bases with no gene match: 12. The CDR3 loop is CASRWEISGRASYNEQFF. The CDR3 nucleotides read TGTGCCAGCCGCTGGGAGATTAGCGGGAGGGCCTCCTACAATGAGCAGTTCTTC.